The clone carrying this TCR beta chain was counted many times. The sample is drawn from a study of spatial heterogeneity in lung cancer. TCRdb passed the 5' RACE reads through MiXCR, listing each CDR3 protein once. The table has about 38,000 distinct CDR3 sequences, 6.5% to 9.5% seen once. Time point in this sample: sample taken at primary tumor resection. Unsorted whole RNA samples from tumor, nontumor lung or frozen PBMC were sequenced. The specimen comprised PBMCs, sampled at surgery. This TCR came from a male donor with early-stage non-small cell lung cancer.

The CDR3 is CASSQSHGQPQHF. As DNA, the CDR3 is TGTGCCAGCAGCCAATCCCACGGTCAGCCCCAGCATTTT. V is TRBV6-4 and J is TRBJ1-5, with D unresolved. The V gene lost 6 bases and the J gene lost 6 bases, with 12 bases spanning the gap. Germline V lookup: CDR1 MRHNA, CDR2 SNTAGT. CDR3 length: 13 residues.